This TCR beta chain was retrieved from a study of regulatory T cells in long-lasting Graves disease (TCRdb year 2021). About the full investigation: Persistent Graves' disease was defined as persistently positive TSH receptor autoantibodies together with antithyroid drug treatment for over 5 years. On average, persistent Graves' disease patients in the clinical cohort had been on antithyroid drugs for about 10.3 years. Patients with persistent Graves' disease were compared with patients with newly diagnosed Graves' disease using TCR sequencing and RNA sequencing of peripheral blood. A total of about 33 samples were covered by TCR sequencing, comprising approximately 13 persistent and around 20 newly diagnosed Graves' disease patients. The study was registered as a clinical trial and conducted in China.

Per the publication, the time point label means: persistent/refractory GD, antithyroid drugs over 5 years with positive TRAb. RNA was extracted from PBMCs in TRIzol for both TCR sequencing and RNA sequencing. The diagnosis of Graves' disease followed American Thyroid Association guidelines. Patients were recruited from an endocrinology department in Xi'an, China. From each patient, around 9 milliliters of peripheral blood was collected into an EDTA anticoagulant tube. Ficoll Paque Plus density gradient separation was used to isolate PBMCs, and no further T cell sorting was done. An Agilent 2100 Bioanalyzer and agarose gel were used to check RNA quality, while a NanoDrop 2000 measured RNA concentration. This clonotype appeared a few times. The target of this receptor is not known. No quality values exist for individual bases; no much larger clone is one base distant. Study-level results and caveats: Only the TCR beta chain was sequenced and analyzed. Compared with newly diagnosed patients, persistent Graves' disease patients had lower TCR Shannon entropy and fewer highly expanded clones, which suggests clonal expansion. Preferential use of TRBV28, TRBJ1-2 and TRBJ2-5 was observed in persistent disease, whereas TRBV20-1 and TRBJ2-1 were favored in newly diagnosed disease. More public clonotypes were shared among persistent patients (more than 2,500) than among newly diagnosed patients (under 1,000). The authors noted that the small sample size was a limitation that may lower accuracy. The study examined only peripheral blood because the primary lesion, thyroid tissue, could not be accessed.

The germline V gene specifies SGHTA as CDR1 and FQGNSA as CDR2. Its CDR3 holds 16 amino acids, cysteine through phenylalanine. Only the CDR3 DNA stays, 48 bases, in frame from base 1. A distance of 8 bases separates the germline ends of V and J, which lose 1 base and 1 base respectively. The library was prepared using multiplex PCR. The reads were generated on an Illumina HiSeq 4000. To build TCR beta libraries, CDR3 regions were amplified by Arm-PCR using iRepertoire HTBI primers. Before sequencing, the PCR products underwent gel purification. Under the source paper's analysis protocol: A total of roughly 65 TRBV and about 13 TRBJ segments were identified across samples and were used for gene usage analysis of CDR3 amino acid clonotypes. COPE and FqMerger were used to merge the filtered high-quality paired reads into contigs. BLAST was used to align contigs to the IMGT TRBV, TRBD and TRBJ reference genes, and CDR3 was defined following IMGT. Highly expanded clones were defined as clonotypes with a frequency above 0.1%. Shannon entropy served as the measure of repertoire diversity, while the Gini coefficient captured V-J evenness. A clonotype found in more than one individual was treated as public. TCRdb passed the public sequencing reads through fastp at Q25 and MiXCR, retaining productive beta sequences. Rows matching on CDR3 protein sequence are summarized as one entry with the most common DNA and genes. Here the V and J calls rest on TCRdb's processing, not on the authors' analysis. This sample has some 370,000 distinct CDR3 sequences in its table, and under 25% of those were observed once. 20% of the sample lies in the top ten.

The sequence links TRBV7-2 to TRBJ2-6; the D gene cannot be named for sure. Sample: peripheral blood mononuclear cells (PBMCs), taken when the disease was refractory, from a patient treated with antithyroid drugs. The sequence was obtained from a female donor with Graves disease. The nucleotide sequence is TGTGCCAGCAGCTTAGGATTGGGATCTGGGGCCAACGTCCTGACTTTC. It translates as CASSLGLGSGANVLTF.